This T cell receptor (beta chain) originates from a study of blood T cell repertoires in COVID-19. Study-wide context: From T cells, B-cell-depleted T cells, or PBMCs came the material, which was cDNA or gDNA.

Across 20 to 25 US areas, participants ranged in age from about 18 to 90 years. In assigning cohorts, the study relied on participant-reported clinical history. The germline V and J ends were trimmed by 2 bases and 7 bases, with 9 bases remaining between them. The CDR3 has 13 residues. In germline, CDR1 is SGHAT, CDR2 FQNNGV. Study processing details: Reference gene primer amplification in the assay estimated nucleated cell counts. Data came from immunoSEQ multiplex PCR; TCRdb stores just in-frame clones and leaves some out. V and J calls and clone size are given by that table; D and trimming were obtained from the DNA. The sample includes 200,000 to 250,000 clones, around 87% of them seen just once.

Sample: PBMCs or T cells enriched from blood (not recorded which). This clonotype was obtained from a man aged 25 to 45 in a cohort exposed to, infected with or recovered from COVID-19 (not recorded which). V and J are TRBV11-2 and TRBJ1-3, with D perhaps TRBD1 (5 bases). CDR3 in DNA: TGTGCCAGCAGCTTATTGGGGGGGAACACCATATATTTT. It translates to CASSLLGGNTIYF.